This TCR beta chain was sequenced for a study of cytomegalovirus exposure and HLA in healthy donors. Between the trimmed V and J ends, which lost 6 bases and 2 bases, there was a span of 11 bases. Germline V gives CDR1 MGHRA, CDR2 YSYEKL. This CDR3 spans 13 amino acids. To note about this clone: Its antigen is unidentified.

General study findings and limits: An analysis was carried out at a later point. It showed that HLA-associated TCR beta chains were more clonally expanded than equally common non-associated chains. The productive fraction for most TCR beta V segments was about 90% or about 30% in an earlier analysis. TRBV6-2, TRBV6-3 and some other V segments were unresolvable in 87-base-pair reads.

The PCR ran on 60 Vbeta and 13 Jbeta primers. TCRdb keeps only in-frame clones here, not all; method: immunoSEQ multiplex PCR. The data contain roughly 160,000 clones, approximately 70% of them singletons. This clonotype originated in a woman younger than 30 in good health and CMV-seropositive. The rearrangement links TRBV4-1 to TRBJ2-7, with D possibly matching TRBD1 (5 bases). The sequencing sample was made of PBMCs. The CDR3 loop reads CASSPGQTYEQYF. The CDR3 nucleotides read TGCGCCAGCAGTCCAGGACAAACCTACGAGCAGTACTTC.